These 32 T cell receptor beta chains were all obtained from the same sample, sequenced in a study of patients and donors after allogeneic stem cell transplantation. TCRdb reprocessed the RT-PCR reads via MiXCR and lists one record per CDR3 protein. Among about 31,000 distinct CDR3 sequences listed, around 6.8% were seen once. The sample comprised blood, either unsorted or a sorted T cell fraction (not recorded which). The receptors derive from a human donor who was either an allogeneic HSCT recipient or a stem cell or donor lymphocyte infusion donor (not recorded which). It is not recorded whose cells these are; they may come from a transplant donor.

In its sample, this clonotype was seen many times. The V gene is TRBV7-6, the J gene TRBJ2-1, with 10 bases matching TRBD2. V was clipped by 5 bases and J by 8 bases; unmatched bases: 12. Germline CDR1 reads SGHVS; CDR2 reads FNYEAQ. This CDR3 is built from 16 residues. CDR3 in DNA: TGTGCCAGCAGCAGACAACCTAGCGGGAGTTTGGATGAGCAGTTCTTC. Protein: CASSRQPSGSLDEQFF.

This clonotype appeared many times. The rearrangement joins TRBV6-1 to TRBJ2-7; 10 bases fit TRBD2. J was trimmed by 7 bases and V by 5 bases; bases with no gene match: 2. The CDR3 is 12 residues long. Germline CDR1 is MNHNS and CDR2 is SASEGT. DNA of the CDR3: TGTGCCAGCAGTTTACTAGCGGGGGAGCAGTACTTC. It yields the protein CASSLLAGEQYF.

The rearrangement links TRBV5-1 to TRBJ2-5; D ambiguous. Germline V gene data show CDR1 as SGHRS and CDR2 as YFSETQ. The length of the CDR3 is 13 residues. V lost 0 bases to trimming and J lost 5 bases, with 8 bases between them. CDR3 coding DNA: TGCGCCAGCAGCTTGGAAGGGTGGGAGACCCAGTACTTC. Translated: CASSLEGWETQYF.

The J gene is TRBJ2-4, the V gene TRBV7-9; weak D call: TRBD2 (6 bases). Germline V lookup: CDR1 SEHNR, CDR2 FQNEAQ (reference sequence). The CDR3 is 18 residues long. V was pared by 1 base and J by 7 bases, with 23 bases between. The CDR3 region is CASSLEWGGIKADNIQYF. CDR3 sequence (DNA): TGTGCCAGCAGCTTAGAGTGGGGCGGGATCAAGGCGGATAACATTCAGTACTTC.

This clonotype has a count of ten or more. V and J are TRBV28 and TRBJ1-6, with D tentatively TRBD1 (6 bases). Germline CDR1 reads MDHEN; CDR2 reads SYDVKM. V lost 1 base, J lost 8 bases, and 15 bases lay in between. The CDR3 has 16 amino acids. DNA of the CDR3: TGTGCCAGCAGTTTATCCCTGGGCAGGGGAGATTCACCCCTCCACTTT. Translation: CASSLSLGRGDSPLHF. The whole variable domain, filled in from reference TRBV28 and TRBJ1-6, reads DVKVTQSSRYLVKRTGEKVFLECVQDMDHENMFWYRQDPGLGLRLIYFSYDVKMKEKGDIPEGYSVSREKKERFSLILESASTNQTSMYLCASSLSLGRGDSPLHFGNGTRLTVT.

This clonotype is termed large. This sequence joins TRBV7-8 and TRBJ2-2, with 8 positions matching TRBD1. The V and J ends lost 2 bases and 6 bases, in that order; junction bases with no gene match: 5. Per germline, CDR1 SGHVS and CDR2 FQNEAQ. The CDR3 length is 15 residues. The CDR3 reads CASSLFGQGPGELFF. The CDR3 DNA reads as TGTGCCAGCAGCTTATTCGGACAGGGCCCCGGGGAGCTGTTTTTT.

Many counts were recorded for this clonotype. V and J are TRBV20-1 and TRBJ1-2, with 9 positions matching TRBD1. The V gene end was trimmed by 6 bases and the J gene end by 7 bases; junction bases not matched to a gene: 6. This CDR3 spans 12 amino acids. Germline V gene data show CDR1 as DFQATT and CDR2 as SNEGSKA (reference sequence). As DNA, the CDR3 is TGCAGTGCCATAACAGGGGGCTCTGGCTACACCTTC. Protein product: CSAITGGSGYTF.

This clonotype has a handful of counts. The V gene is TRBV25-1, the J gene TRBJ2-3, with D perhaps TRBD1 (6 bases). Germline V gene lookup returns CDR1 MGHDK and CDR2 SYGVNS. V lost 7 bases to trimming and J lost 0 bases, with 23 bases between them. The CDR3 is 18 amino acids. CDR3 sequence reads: CASTGWGPGAGSTDTQYF. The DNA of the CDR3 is TGTGCCAGCACTGGGTGGGGCCCAGGGGCAGGGAGCACAGATACGCAGTATTTT.

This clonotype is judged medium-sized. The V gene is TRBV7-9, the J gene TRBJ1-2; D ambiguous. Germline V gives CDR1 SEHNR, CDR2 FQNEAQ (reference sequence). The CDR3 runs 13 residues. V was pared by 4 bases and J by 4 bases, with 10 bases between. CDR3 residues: CASSYPEFYGYTF. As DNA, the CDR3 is TGTGCCAGCAGCTATCCGGAATTCTATGGCTACACCTTC.

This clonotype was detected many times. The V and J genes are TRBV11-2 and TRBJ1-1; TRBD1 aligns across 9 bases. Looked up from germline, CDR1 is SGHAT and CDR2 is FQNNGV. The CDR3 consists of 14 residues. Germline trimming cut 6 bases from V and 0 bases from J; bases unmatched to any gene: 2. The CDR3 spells CASSYRGLNTEAFF. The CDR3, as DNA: TGTGCCAGCAGTTACAGGGGGCTGAACACTGAAGCTTTCTTT.

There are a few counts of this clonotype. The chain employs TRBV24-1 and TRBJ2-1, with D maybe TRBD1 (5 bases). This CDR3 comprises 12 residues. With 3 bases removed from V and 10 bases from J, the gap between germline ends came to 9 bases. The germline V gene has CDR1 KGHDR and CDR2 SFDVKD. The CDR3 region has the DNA TGTGCCACCAGTGATCCGACAGCCGAGCAGTTCTTC. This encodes CATSDPTAEQFF.

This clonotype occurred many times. The CDR3 DNA follows: TGTGCCAGCCAGGCAGTGTTCAATCAGCCCCAGCATTTT. Its translation: CASQAVFNQPQHF. The rearrangement links TRBV19 to TRBJ1-5, with no clear D. Trimming left V 9 bases short and J 3 bases short, with 12 bases between. Germline assignment: CDR1 LNHDA and CDR2 SQIVND (reference sequence). The CDR3 is made up of 13 amino acids.

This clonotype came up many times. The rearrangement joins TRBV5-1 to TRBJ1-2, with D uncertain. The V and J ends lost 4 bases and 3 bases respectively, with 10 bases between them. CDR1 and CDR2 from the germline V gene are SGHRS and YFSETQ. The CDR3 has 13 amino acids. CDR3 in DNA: TGCGCCAGCAGCGCTGCCTGGGACTATGGCTACACCTTC. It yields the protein CASSAAWDYGYTF. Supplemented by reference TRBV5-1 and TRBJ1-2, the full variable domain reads KAGVTQTPRYLIKTRGQQVTLSCSPISGHRSVSWYQQTPGQGLQFLFEYFSETQRNKGNFPGRFSGRQFSNSRSEMNVSTLELGDSALYLCASSAAWDYGYTFGSGTRLTVV.

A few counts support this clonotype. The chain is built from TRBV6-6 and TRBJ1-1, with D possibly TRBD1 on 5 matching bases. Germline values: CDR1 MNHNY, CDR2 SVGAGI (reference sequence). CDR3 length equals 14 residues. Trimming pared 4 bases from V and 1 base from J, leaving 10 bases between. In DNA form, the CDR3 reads TGTGCCAGCAGTTTGGCAGGGACGAACACTGAAGCTTTCTTT. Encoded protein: CASSLAGTNTEAFF.

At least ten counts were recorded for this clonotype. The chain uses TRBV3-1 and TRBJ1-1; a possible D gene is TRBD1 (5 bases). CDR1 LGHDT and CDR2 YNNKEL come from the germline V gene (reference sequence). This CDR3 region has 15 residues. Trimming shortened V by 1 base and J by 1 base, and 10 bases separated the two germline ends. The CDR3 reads CASSQAGHRNTEAFF. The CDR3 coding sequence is TGTGCCAGCAGCCAAGCAGGACACAGGAACACTGAAGCTTTCTTT. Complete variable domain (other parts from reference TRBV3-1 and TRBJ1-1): DTAVSQTPKYLVTQMGNDKSIKCEQNLGHDTMYWYKQDSKKFLKIMFSYNNKELIINETVPNRFSPKSPDKAHLNLHINSLELGDSAVYFCASSQAGHRNTEAFFGQGTRLTVV.

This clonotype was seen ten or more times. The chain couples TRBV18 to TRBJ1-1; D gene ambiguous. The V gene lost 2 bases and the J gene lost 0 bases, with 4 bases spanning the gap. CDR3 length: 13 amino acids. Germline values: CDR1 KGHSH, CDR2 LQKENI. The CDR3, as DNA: TGTGCCAGCTCACCAGGGCTGAACACTGAAGCTTTCTTT. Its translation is CASSPGLNTEAFF.

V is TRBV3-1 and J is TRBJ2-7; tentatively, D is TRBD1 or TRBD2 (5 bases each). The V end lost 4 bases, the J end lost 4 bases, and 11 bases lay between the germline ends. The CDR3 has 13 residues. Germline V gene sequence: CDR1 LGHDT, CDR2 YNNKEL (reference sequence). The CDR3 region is CASSLGTQYEQYF. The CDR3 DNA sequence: TGTGCCAGCAGCCTCGGGACCCAATACGAGCAGTACTTC.

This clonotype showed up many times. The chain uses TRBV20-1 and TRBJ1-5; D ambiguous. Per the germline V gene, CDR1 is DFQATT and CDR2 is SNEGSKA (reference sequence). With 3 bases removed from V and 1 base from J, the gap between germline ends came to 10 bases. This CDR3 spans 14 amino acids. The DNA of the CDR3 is TGCAGTGCTAGTCGACGAACAAGCAATCAGCCCCAGCATTTT. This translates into CSASRRTSNQPQHF.

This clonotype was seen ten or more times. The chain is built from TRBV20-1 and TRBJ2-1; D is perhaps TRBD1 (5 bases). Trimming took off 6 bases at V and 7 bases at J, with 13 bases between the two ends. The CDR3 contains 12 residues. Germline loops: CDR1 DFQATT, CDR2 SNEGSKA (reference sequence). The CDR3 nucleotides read TGCAGTGCGCTGGGCCAGGGAAATGAGCAGTTCTTC. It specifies CSALGQGNEQFF.

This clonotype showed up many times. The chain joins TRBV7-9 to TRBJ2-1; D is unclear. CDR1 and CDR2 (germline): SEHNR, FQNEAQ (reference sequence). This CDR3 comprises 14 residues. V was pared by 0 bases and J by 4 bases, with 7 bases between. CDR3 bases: TGTGCCAGCAGCTTAGCCGACCGTTACAATGAGCAGTTCTTC. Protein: CASSLADRYNEQFF. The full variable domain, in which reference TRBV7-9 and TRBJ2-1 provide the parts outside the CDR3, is DTGVSQNPRHKITKRGQNVTFRCDPISEHNRLYWYRQTLGQGPEFLTYFQNEAQLEKSRLLSDRFSAERPKGSFSTLEIQRTEQGDSAMYLCASSLADRYNEQFFGPGTRLTVL.

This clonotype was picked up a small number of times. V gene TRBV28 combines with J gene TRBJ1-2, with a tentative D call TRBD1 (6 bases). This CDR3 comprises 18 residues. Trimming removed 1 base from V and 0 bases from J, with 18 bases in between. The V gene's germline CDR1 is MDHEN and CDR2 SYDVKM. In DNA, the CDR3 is TGTGCCAGCAGTTTATTGGGCGACAGGTGGACTACTAACTATGGCTACACCTTC. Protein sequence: CASSLLGDRWTTNYGYTF.

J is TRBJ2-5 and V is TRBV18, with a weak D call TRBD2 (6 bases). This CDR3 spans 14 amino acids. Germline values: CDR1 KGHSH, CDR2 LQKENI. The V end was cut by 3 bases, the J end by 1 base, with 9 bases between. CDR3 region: CASSPPSAQETQYF. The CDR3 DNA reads TGTGCCAGCTCACCCCCTAGCGCCCAAGAGACCCAGTACTTC.

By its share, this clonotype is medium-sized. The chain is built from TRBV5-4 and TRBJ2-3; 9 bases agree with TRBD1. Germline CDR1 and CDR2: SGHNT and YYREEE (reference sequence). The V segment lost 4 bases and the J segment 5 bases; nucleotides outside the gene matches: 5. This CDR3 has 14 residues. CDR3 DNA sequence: TGTGCCAGCAGCGAAACAGGGGGCCGAGATACGCAGTATTTT. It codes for CASSETGGRDTQYF.

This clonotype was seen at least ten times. Written as DNA, the CDR3 is TGTGCCAGCGGGCCAGGGGGCTCCTACGAGCAGTACTTC. Protein: CASGPGGSYEQYF. V is TRBV12-3 or TRBV12-4 and J is TRBJ2-7; 7 bases line up with TRBD1. V shed 8 bases and J 0 bases; nucleotides not matched to a gene: 4. The CDR3 is 13 residues long.

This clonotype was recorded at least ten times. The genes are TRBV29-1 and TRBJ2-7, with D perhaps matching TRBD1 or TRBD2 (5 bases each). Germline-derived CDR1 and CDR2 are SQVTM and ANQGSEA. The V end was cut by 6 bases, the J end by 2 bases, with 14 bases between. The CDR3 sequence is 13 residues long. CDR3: CSVLREGTYEQYF. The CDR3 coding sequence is TGCAGCGTATTACGTGAGGGGACCTACGAGCAGTACTTC.

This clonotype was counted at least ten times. CDR3 amino acids: CASTPTTLGFNEQFF. The CDR3 DNA reads as TGTGCCAGCACCCCGACGACTCTAGGTTTCAATGAGCAGTTCTTC. The genes are TRBV7-6 and TRBJ2-1; D is unclear. CDR3 length: 15 amino acids. Trimming took 7 bases from V and 6 from J, leaving 19 bases between them. Germline V gene sequence: CDR1 SGHVS, CDR2 FNYEAQ.

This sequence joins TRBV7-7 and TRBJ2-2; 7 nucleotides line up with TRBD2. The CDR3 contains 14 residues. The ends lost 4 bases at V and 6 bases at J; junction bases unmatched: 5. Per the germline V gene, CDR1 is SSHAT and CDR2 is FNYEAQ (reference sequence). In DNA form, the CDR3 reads TGTGCCAGCAGCTCGGGAGGTCTGGCCGGGGAGCTGTTTTTT. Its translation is CASSSGGLAGELFF.

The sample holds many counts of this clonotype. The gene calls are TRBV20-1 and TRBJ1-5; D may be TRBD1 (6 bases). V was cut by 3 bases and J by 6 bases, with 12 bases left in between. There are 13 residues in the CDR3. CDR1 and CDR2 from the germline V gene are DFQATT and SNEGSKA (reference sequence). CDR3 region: CSASLGGPQPQHF. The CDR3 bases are TGCAGTGCTAGCTTGGGGGGCCCTCAGCCCCAGCATTTT.

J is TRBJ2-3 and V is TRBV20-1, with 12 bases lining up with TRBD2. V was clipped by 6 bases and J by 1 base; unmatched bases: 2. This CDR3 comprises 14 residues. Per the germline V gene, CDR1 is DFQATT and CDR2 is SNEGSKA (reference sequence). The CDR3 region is CSAWTSGGTDTQYF. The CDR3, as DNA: TGCAGTGCCTGGACTAGCGGGGGCACAGATACGCAGTATTTT.

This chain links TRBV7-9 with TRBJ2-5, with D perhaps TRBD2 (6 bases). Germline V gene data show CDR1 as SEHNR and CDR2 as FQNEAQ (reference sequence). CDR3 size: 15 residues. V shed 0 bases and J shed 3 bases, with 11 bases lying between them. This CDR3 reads CASSLARGREETQYF. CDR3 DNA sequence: TGTGCCAGCAGCTTAGCGCGGGGCAGGGAAGAGACCCAGTACTTC.

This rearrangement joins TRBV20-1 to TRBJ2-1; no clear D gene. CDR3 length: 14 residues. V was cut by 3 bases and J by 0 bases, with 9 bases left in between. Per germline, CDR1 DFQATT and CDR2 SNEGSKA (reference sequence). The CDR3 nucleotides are TGCAGTGCTAGCCGTGCGGCCTCCTACAATGAGCAGTTCTTC. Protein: CSASRAASYNEQFF.

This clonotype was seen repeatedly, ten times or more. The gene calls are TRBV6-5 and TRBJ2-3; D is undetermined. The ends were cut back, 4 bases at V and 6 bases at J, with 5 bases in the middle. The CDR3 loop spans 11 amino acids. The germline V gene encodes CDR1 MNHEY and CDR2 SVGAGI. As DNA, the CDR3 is TGTGCCAGCAGTTGGAAGGATACGCAGTATTTT. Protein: CASSWKDTQYF.